The 8 T cell receptor beta chains given below trace back to one sample, sequenced in a study of blood T cell repertoires in COVID-19 (dated by TCRdb to about 2020). Receptor amplification or capture employed the immunoSEQ multiplex PCR assay. Entries here come from immuneACCESS through TCRdb and include only in-frame sequences with V and J called. Some clones fail to appear in such tables; in the studies checked, an unresolved V gene covers under half of the shortfall, and the cause of the remainder is unknown. Present in this sample are 36,000 or so clones, less than 95% of which were seen just once. The ten largest clones represent 4% to 6% of the sample. The specimen was peripheral blood. These receptors all stem from a human donor in a cohort sampled during active COVID-19.

The table lists this clone with a count of one. The rearrangement uses TRBV3-1 (or the pseudogene TRBV3-2) and TRBJ2-7, with 10 bases lining up with TRBD2. J lost 0 bases, V lost 0 bases, and 8 bases had no gene match. CDR1 is LGHDT, CDR2 YNNKEL, per germline (reference sequence). CDR3 length equals 18 residues. The CDR3 here is CASSQDPSGSSGSYEQYF. CDR3 DNA: TGTGCCAGCAGCCAAGACCCTAGCGGGAGTTCCGGCTCCTACGAGCAGTACTTC.

This clone has more than one count but fewer than ten. V usage is TRBV9 and J usage is TRBJ2-2; D perhaps matches TRBD2 (5 bases). The CDR3 is made up of 15 amino acids. V dropped 4 bases and J dropped 4 bases, with 14 bases sitting between them. Germline loops: CDR1 SGDLS, CDR2 YYNGEE. CDR3: CASSPFRRTTGELFF. As DNA, the CDR3 is TGTGCCAGCAGCCCCTTTCGGAGGACCACCGGGGAGCTGTTTTTT.

The chain carries TRBV9 and TRBJ1-6; 9 nucleotides match TRBD1. Trimming took 5 bases from V and 9 from J; bases not matched to a gene: 9. Germline CDR1 reads SGDLS; CDR2 reads YYNGEE. This CDR3 has 15 amino acids. In DNA, the CDR3 is TGTGCCAGCAGGCCCGGGACAGGGTTGAGTTCACCCCTCCACTTT. Residues: CASRPGTGLSSPLHF.

The J gene is TRBJ2-3, the V gene TRBV28; the match to TRBD2 covers 13 bases. The germline CDR1 and CDR2 sequences are MDHEN and SYDVKM. With V trimmed by 5 bases and J by 1 base, 6 bases remained unmatched. This CDR3 comprises 17 residues. The CDR3 loop reads CASSPGTSGTRTDTQYF. The CDR3 bases are TGTGCCAGCAGTCCGGGGACTAGCGGGACCCGCACAGATACGCAGTATTTT.

This chain uses TRBV25-1 with TRBJ2-3, with TRBD2 matching 9 bases. The CDR3 extends over 15 amino acids. J gave up 6 bases and V 3 bases, and 7 bases lay outside the gene matches. The germline V gene encodes CDR1 MGHDK and CDR2 SYGVNS. The chain's CDR3 is CASSDPAGGSDTQYF. The CDR3 nucleotides are TGTGCCAGCAGTGATCCAGCGGGAGGATCCGATACGCAGTATTTT.

CDR3 coding DNA: TGTGCCATCGCCCCCGGCGGGGGGGGATCCTCCTACGAGCAGTACTTC. Amino acid sequence: CAIAPGGGGSSYEQYF. This sequence joins TRBV10-3 and TRBJ2-7, with TRBD2 matching over 9 bases. Germline V gene sequence: CDR1 ENHRY, CDR2 SYGVKD. The CDR3 contains 16 residues. J gave up 0 bases and V 8 bases, and 11 bases lay outside the gene matches.

This clone has a single count. The CDR3 protein is CASSLGPAAGGADGYTF. CDR3 nucleotide sequence: TGCGCCAGCAGCTTGGGCCCCGCGGCAGGGGGAGCTGATGGCTACACCTTC. The chain uses TRBV5-1 and TRBJ1-2; 7 positions agree with TRBD1. V lost 0 bases, J lost 6 bases, and 14 bases stayed unmatched. The germline gives CDR1 SGHRS, CDR2 YFSETQ. The CDR3 totals 17 residues.

The V call is TRBV4-3, the J call TRBJ2-3, with 9 bases matching TRBD2. Germline assignment: CDR1 LGHNA and CDR2 YSLEER. V gave up 0 bases and J gave up 5 bases; unmatched junction bases: 3. The CDR3 runs 15 residues. For the CDR3, the DNA is TGCGCCAGCAGCCAAGATTCGACTAGCGGAGATACGCAGTATTTT. This translates into CASSQDSTSGDTQYF.